The rows below give T cell receptor beta chains drawn from one sample of a study of T cell responses to AZD1222 COVID-19 vaccine. Method: immunoSEQ multiplex PCR; TCRdb's copy keeps in-frame clones and lacks some. This sample has approximately 140,000 clones, with roughly 88% found just once. The sequences come from peripheral blood, collected on day 0 of AZD1222 vaccination. The receptors derive from an adult in good health. Each CDR3 is given with its conserved first and last residue. A D gene is named only where the DNA matches it firmly. Size is stated for part of the rows, as once, few or many counts, or as a class when the clone is expanded.

>once|NA|11|TRBJ1-1|TRBV28
CASKRTSEAFF
TGTGCCAGCAAACGGACTTCAGAAGCTTTCTTT
>NA|NA|13|TRBJ1-1|TRBV6-5
CASRRLRNTEAFF
TGTGCCAGCAGGCGGCTCCGTAACACTGAAGCTTTCTTT
>NA|NA|15|TRBJ1-2|TRBV3-1/TRBV3-2
CASSQFSGTGYGYTF
TGTGCCAGCAGCCAATTTTCAGGGACGGGCTATGGCTACACCTTC
>NA|TRBD1|14|TRBJ2-7|TRBV18
CASSRDRGSYEQYF
TGTGCCAGCTCCCGGGACAGGGGATCCTACGAGCAGTACTTC
>NA|TRBD2|13|TRBJ2-1|TRBV2
CASTTSGYNEQFF
TGTGCCAGCACAACTAGCGGTTACAATGAGCAGTTCTTC
>NA|TRBD2|15|TRBJ2-1|TRBV9
CASSVYQRGADEQFF
TGTGCCAGCAGCGTATACCAGCGGGGGGCTGATGAGCAGTTCTTC
>NA|NA|15|TRBJ1-5|TRBV4-1
CASSQGNGGDQPQHF
TGCGCCAGCAGCCAAGGAAACGGGGGGGATCAGCCCCAGCATTTT
>once|NA|15|TRBJ2-3|TRBV2
CASSEAGRRTDTQYF
TGTGCCAGCAGTGAAGCGGGGCGGCGCACAGATACGCAGTATTTT
>once|TRBD1|15|TRBJ1-2|TRBV24-1
CATSDPRTGDDGYTF
TGTGCCACCAGTGATCCACGAACAGGGGATGATGGCTACACCTTC
>NA|NA|16|TRBJ1-1|TRBV19
CASSLAGAPSRTEAFF
TGTGCCAGTAGTCTGGCAGGGGCCCCCTCGAGGACTGAAGCTTTCTTT
>NA|NA|15|TRBJ2-1|TRBV9
CASSVEKGNKGEQFF
TGTGCCAGCAGCGTGGAAAAGGGGAATAAGGGGGAGCAGTTCTTC
>NA|TRBD1|14|TRBJ1-5|TRBV6-5
CASSRDSPNQPQHF
TGTGCCAGCAGCCGGGACAGCCCTAATCAGCCCCAGCATTTT
>NA|NA|16|TRBJ1-1|TRBV28
CASSPPVGARLLEAFF
TGTGCCAGCAGTCCCCCTGTAGGGGCGAGACTTCTTGAAGCTTTCTTT
>NA|NA|13|TRBJ2-7|TRBV10-3
CASSPGASYEQYF
TGTGCCTCGAGCCCCGGGGCCTCCTACGAGCAGTACTTC
>NA|NA|12|TRBJ1-2|TRBV5-1
CASSLDVYGYTF
TGCGCCAGCAGCCTGGACGTTTATGGCTACACCTTC
>NA|NA|13|TRBJ1-2|TRBV4-3
CASSQPGTYGYTF
TGCGCCAGCAGCCAACCAGGGACCTATGGCTACACCTTC
>NA|NA|15|TRBJ2-4|TRBV7-2
CASTPYGGAKNIQYF
TGTGCCAGCACCCCCTATGGGGGGGCCAAAAACATTCAGTACTTC
>NA|NA|14|TRBJ1-1|TRBV14
CASSQGRRNTEAFF
TGTGCCAGCAGCCAGGGACGAAGAAACACTGAAGCTTTCTTT
>NA|NA|13|TRBJ2-2|TRBV30
CAWTGGHGGSLFF
TGTGCCTGGACAGGGGGACATGGAGGGTCGCTGTTTTTT
>NA|NA|16|TRBJ2-5|TRBV5-1
CASSLADMGGLETQYF
TGCGCCAGCAGCTTGGCCGATATGGGGGGCTTAGAGACCCAGTACTTC
>NA|NA|16|TRBJ2-1|TRBV7-2
CASSGRQAGASNEQFF
TGTGCCAGCAGCGGGAGACAGGCAGGGGCTTCCAATGAGCAGTTCTTC
>NA|TRBD1|17|TRBJ2-1|TRBV7-2
CASSLAVGTGTYNEQFF
TGTGCCAGCAGCTTAGCCGTAGGGACAGGGACCTACAATGAGCAGTTCTTC
>NA|NA|15|TRBJ1-5|TRBV19
CASSFYMGEGQPQHF
TGTGCCAGTAGTTTTTATATGGGGGAAGGGCAGCCCCAGCATTTT